A selection of T cell receptor beta chains follows, all from one sample in a study of T cells in localized non-small cell lung cancer. Here immunoSEQ multiplex PCR was the method, and the copy in TCRdb shows in-frame clones only, minus some. The sample has about 3,100 clones, around 24% seen once. The starting material was normal lung tissue next to the tumor, obtained before any cancer treatment. All receptors come from a man between 40 and 75 years old with stage III squamous cell lung carcinoma. Both conserved end residues are part of each CDR3. A D gene is named only where the DNA matches it firmly. For some rows the clone size is stated as once, few or many, or as a class when expanded; others skip it.

>14|.|TRBV15|TRBD1|TRBJ2-7
TGTGCCACCAGCATTCGGACAGGGCCCTACGAGCAGTACTTC
CATSIRTGPYEQYF
>17|few|TRBV15|TRBD1|TRBJ1-5
TGTGCCACCAGCAGAGCGGAAGGACAGGGCCGCAATCAGCCCCAGCATTTT
CATSRAEGQGRNQPQHF
>12|medium-sized|TRBV6-8|.|TRBJ2-2
TGTGCCAGCAGGTTTGACACCGGGGAGCTGTTTTTT
CASRFDTGELFF
>15|medium-sized|TRBV11-3|TRBD1|TRBJ2-2
TGTGCCAGCAGCTTAGGGACAGGGATCACCGGGGAGCTGTTTTTT
CASSLGTGITGELFF
>19|.|TRBV28|.|TRBJ1-5
TGTGCCAGCAGTTTAGCCTTTGACTCAAGGGATCGTTTGGGCCAGCCCCAGCATTTT
CASSLAFDSRDRLGQPQHF
>11|few|TRBV6-7|.|TRBJ1-2
TGTGCCATCTTGGCGGGTTATGGCTACACCTTC
CAILAGYGYTF
>17|many|TRBV11-3|TRBD1|TRBJ2-1
TGTGCCAGCAGCCCTAGGGGGGGACAGGGGGCTTTGGATGAGCAGTTCTTC
CASSPRGGQGALDEQFF
>15|.|TRBV28|TRBD1|TRBJ1-1
TGTGCCAGCAGTTTATGGACAGGGGGCATGGCTGAAGCTTTCTTT
CASSLWTGGMAEAFF
>14|.|TRBV11-3|TRBD2|TRBJ2-3
TGTGCTAGCAGCCCTACTAGCGGGGGGGTCACGCAGTATTTT
CASSPTSGGVTQYF
>16|.|TRBV30|TRBD1|TRBJ1-3
TGTGCCTGGAGCGATACGGGACAGGGGACTGGAAACACCATATATTTT
CAWSDTGQGTGNTIYF
>12|.|TRBV29-1|.|TRBJ2-7
TGCAGCGTTACCACTAGCTCCTACGAGCAGTACTTC
CSVTTSSYEQYF
>14|.|TRBV28|.|TRBJ1-1
TGTGCCAGCAGTTTTGCAGGGCGAAACACTGAAGCTTTCTTT
CASSFAGRNTEAFF
>15|medium-sized|TRBV11-3|.|TRBJ2-2
TGTGCCAGCAGCTTTCCTTTCCCCAACACCGGGGAGCTGTTTTTT
CASSFPFPNTGELFF
>14|few|TRBV11-3|.|TRBJ2-1
TGTGCCAGCAGCCGGGTTGCCTCCTACAATGAGCAGTTCTTC
CASSRVASYNEQFF
>12|medium-sized|TRBV6-8|.|TRBJ2-1
TGTGCCAGCCACCGGGCTTCGAATGAGCAGTTCTTC
CASHRASNEQFF
>17|.|TRBV14|.|TRBJ2-3
TGTGCCAGCAGCCCGGGGTGGGGTAGAGGGCTCACAGATACGCAGTATTTT
CASSPGWGRGLTDTQYF
>15|medium-sized|TRBV11-3|.|TRBJ2-5
TGTGCCAGCAGCCAAGCGGGCAGGGGAGCTGAGACCCAGTACTTC
CASSQAGRGAETQYF
>13|.|TRBV6-8|.|TRBJ1-1
TGTGCCAGCAGTTACCGGGGACAACGGGAAGCTTTCTTT
CASSYRGQREAFF
>11|.|TRBV10-1|.|TRBJ1-1
TGCGCCAGCAGTGACAACAGGGAAGCTTTCTTT
CASSDNREAFF
>18|.|TRBV11-3|TRBD1|TRBJ2-7
TGTGCCAGCAGCTTAAAACTACAACCGGGACAGGGGATAGGCGAGCAGTACTTC
CASSLKLQPGQGIGEQYF
>14|few|TRBV11-3|TRBD1|TRBJ1-5
TGTGCCAGCAGCATCACAGGGGGCCAACAGCCCCAGCATTTT
CASSITGGQQPQHF
>14|.|TRBV11-3|.|TRBJ1-1
TGTGCCAGCAGCTTACCTACAGGGAGTACTGAAGCTTTCTTT
CASSLPTGSTEAFF
>14|.|TRBV28|.|TRBJ1-2
TGTGCCAGCAGTCCCCCGGGGGTTGGTGGTGGCTACACCTTC
CASSPPGVGGGYTF
>15|.|TRBV28|TRBD2|TRBJ2-3
TGTGCCAGCAGCGCTCGCGGGGGGTCGACAGATACGCAGTATTTT
CASSARGGSTDTQYF
>12|.|TRBV6-1|TRBD2|TRBJ2-5
TGTGCCAGCAGTGAAGGGGGGGGGACCCAGTACTTC
CASSEGGGTQYF
>15|few|TRBV28|.|TRBJ2-3
TGTGCCAGCAGTTTGCCCTCTGGACTTACAGATACGCAGTATTTT
CASSLPSGLTDTQYF
>15|many|TRBV11-3|.|TRBJ1-1
TGTGCCAGCAGCATATCGACAGGATCGAACACTGAAGCTTTCTTT
CASSISTGSNTEAFF
>12|large|TRBV6-8|.|TRBJ1-5
TGTGCCAGCAGCCAAGGAGATCAGCCCCAGCATTTT
CASSQGDQPQHF
>15|.|TRBV5-1|TRBD2|TRBJ2-7
TGCGCCAGCAGCTCGGAACTAGCGGTCCCCTACGAGCAGTACTTC
CASSSELAVPYEQYF
>13|few|TRBV28|.|TRBJ1-2
TGTGCCAGCAGTTTAGGCAATTTCTATGGCTACACCTTC
CASSLGNFYGYTF
>16|few|TRBV11-3|.|TRBJ1-1
TGTGCCAGCAGCTTGCAATTCGGGGAGGTCCACACTGAAGCTTTCTTT
CASSLQFGEVHTEAFF
>20|large|TRBV12-2|.|TRBJ2-1
TGTGCAAGTCGCTTTGGGGACAGGGACCGAGTAGGTCTCGTGTACAATGAGCAGTTCTTC
CASRFGDRDRVGLVYNEQFF
>16|few|TRBV14|TRBD1|TRBJ1-4
TGTGCCAGCAGCCACCTCCTGACAGGGGGTTTCGAAAAACTGTTTTTT
CASSHLLTGGFEKLFF
>15|many|TRBV11-3|TRBD1|TRBJ1-3
TGTGCCAGCAGCCCAGGACAGGGCCCCGGAAACACCATATATTTT
CASSPGQGPGNTIYF
>15|few|TRBV6-8|TRBD1|TRBJ2-7
TGTGCCAGCAGCCCCCGTTCCCTGACAGGGAACGAGCAGTACTTC
CASSPRSLTGNEQYF
>13|few|TRBV18|.|TRBJ1-2
TGTGCCAGCTCACCGCCTGGAGTGAGAGGCTACACCTTC
CASSPPGVRGYTF
>13|.|TRBV7-1|.|TRBJ1-2
TGTGCCAGCATGAAGGATCTTAACTATGGCTACACCTTC
CASMKDLNYGYTF
>17|medium-sized|TRBV6-8|.|TRBJ1-3
TGTGCCAGCAGCCGAAACCCGGGACGTGTGATGGGAAACACCATATATTTT
CASSRNPGRVMGNTIYF
>15|.|TRBV28|.|TRBJ1-1
TGTGCCAGCAGTTTATTCGGGCAGGTGGACACTGAAGCTTTCTTT
CASSLFGQVDTEAFF
>17|medium-sized|TRBV11-3|TRBD2|TRBJ2-7
TGTGCCAGCAGCTCTGGACAGGGACTAGCGGGGCCCTACGAGCAGTACTTC
CASSSGQGLAGPYEQYF
>15|.|TRBV19|TRBD1|TRBJ1-4
TGTGCCAGTAGTGGCCAGGGACAGGGGCTTGAAAAACTGTTTTTT
CASSGQGQGLEKLFF
>15|.|TRBV19|.|TRBJ1-1
TGTGCCAGTAGTAGCCGGGTGATGGTAAACACTGAAGCTTTCTTT
CASSSRVMVNTEAFF
>14|once|TRBV5-1|TRBD1|TRBJ1-2
TGCGCCAGCAGCTTGGGGGACAGTAGATATGGCTACACCTTC
CASSLGDSRYGYTF
>16|few|TRBV6-8|TRBD1|TRBJ2-3
TGTGCCAGCAGGGACAGGGGGGACAGCTCCACAGATACGCAGTATTTT
CASRDRGDSSTDTQYF
>14|.|TRBV19|.|TRBJ1-5
TGTGCCAGTAGTATGGGGCAGGGGCGTCAGCCCCAGCATTTT
CASSMGQGRQPQHF
>13|.|TRBV28|.|TRBJ1-1
TGTGCCAGCAGCTTAGCCCAGAACACTGAAGCTTTCTTT
CASSLAQNTEAFF
>13|few|TRBV6-8|.|TRBJ2-5
TGTGCCATCAGTGCACCAGACCAAGAGACCCAGTACTTC
CAISAPDQETQYF
>13|medium-sized|TRBV28|.|TRBJ1-1
TGTGCCAGCCGGGGGCCCTCGAGGGCTGAAGCTTTCTTT
CASRGPSRAEAFF
>14|.|TRBV5-1|.|TRBJ1-1
TGCGCCAGCAGCTTGGATACTGGCAGGGAAGGAGCTTTCTTT
CASSLDTGREGAFF
>14|.|TRBV11-3|.|TRBJ2-1
TGTGCCAGCAGCCCAATAAAAGTTCTTGGAAAGCAGTTCTTC
CASSPIKVLGKQFF